These 6 T cell receptor beta chains were all obtained from the same sample, sequenced in a study of cytomegalovirus exposure and HLA in healthy donors. 13 Jbeta primers and 60 Vbeta primers were used for the PCR. The assay was immunoSEQ multiplex PCR, and TCRdb's table has in-frame clones only and misses some. The table has about 250,000 clones, 92% seen once; the top ten hold 1.5% to 2%. Sequencing input: PBMCs. These receptors originate from a girl aged 2 to 10 in good health and CMV-seronegative.

V is TRBV23-1 and J is TRBJ2-1; D is ambiguous. TRBV23-1 qualifies as an ORF whose function is uncertain. V dropped 2 bases and J dropped 0 bases, with 11 bases sitting between them. This CDR3 region has 16 residues. The CDR3 loop reads CASSQIEDYSYNEQFF. In nucleotides, the CDR3 is TGCGCCAGCAGTCAAATTGAGGATTACTCCTACAATGAGCAGTTCTTC.

The chain joins TRBV5-6 to TRBJ2-5; TRBD2 agrees at 8 bases. The CDR3 length is 16 residues. Germline V gene sequence: CDR1 SGHDT, CDR2 YYEEEE. Trimming took 1 base from V and 5 from J; bases not matched to a gene: 10. The CDR3 region is CASSLRRGVSGETQYF. The CDR3 DNA reads TGTGCCAGCAGCTTGAGGCGGGGGGTTTCCGGGGAGACCCAGTACTTC.

Note on this clone: A junction end diverges from the germline sequence, so it may reflect a read error. The chain couples TRBV7-6 to TRBJ2-1; 7 bases line up with TRBD2. The CDR3 is 15 residues long. Germline CDR1 and CDR2: SGHVS and FNYEAQ. CDR3 DNA: TGTGCCAGCAATGCGGGAGCGGGGCTCTACAATGAGCAGCTCTTC. Translated: CASNAGAGLYNEQLF.

The rearrangement links TRBV5-1 to TRBJ2-7; TRBD2 might be the D (5 bases). Germline V gene sequence: CDR1 SGHRS, CDR2 YFSETQ. This CDR3 spans 16 amino acids. The V end lost 3 bases, the J end lost 6 bases, and 22 bases lay between the germline ends. The CDR3 region is CASSSRNSFSAGEQYF. The CDR3 DNA follows: TGCGCCAGCAGCTCCCGGAATTCCTTCAGCGCGGGCGAGCAGTACTTC.

The chain combines TRBV10-2 with TRBJ2-2; tentative D call: TRBD2 (5 bases). The V end was cut by 2 bases, the J end by 6 bases, with 10 bases between. The CDR3 loop spans 14 amino acids. Germline V lookup: CDR1 WSHSY, CDR2 SAAADI. DNA of the CDR3: TGCGCCAGCAGTGAGACGGTGGAGGCCGGGGAGCTGTTTTTT. Protein product: CASSETVEAGELFF.

The chain couples TRBV28 to TRBJ1-1; 8 nucleotides agree with TRBD1. V dropped 5 bases and J dropped 10; count of bases not matched to a gene: 12. This CDR3 is 14 amino acids long. Germline V lookup: CDR1 MDHEN, CDR2 SYDVKM. The CDR3 DNA is TGTGCCAGCAGTGATATTGACAGGGGACGTGGAGCTTTCTTT. It encodes CASSDIDRGRGAFF.